The present TCR beta chain was sequenced within a study of cytomegalovirus exposure and HLA in healthy donors. Worth noting for this clone: As yet, its antigen is unknown.

Study-level findings and limits: Presence/absence results assume similar sequencing depth per donor, which may not hold. Most TCR sequences were uncommon, yet certain public TCRs appeared in many donors. Reportedly, cytomegalovirus status was diagnosed with high sensitivity and specificity.

PCR was performed using 60 Vbeta and 13 Jbeta primers. Sequencing used immunoSEQ multiplex PCR; TCRdb keeps in-frame clones, though not all of them. The sample consists of about 190,000 clones, 80% to 85% of them appearing once. Donors counted as nominally healthy when sampled, yet unrecorded immune exposures were likely. Trimming shortened V by 2 bases and J by 3 bases, and 10 bases separated the two germline ends. CDR3 length equals 14 residues. CDR1 is MNHNS and CDR2 is SASEGT in the germline V gene. The sequence derives from a young woman in good health and CMV-seropositive. The sample consisted of PBMCs. The rearrangement links TRBV6-1 to TRBJ1-2; D gene ambiguous. The DNA of the CDR3 is TGTGCCAGCAGTGAACGGCCGGACTACTATGGCTACACCTTC. Its protein is CASSERPDYYGYTF.